This T cell receptor beta chain derives from a study of PD-1 and CTLA-4 blockade in melanoma. V lost 6 bases and J lost 4, with 12 bases in between. Germline V gene data show CDR1 as MGHDK and CDR2 as SYGVNS. This CDR3 region has 13 residues. Assay: immunoSEQ multiplex PCR; the TCRdb copy retains only in-frame clones and omits some. This repertoire shows approximately 33,000 clones, around 93% found once; its top ten account for approximately 8.6%. The TCR was taken from a human donor with melanoma. The chain couples TRBV25-1 to TRBJ1-2; D gene ambiguous. The sample was CD8+ T cells from peripheral blood, taken from a patient given anti-PD-1 treatment. The chain's CDR3 is CASSPEGFYGYTF. The CDR3 DNA reads TGTGCCAGCAGCCCGGAGGGATTCTATGGCTACACCTTC.